This TCR beta chain is drawn from a study of regulatory T cells in long-lasting Graves disease. Construction of the TCR beta libraries employed iRepertoire HTBI primers in conjunction with Arm-PCR of CDR3 regions. TCRdb reprocessed the multiplex PCR reads with MiXCR, giving one entry per CDR3 protein. Here the sample spans about 560,000 distinct CDR3 sequences, 15% to 20% being singletons. Time point: newly diagnosed GD, antithyroid drugs for less than 3 months. There was RNA extracted from PBMCs, and the TCR library was made from it. Separately, the same data were catalogued under a study of T cells in Graves' hyperthyroidism and ophthalmopathy.

The specimen was peripheral blood mononuclear cells (PBMCs), collected at new diagnosis, from a patient treated with antithyroid drugs. The receptor was isolated from a man younger than 35 with Graves disease.

CDR3 DNA: TGTGCCAGCAGCTTGGGTCGAGGGTCGAACACCGGGGAGCTGTTTTTT. Residues: CASSLGRGSNTGELFF. This rearrangement joins TRBV5-5 to TRBJ2-2; a possible D gene is TRBD2 (5 bases). This CDR3 has 16 amino acids. Germline CDR1 SGHKS, CDR2 YYEKEE (reference sequence). Trimming stripped 0 bases from V and 0 bases from J, with 9 bases between.